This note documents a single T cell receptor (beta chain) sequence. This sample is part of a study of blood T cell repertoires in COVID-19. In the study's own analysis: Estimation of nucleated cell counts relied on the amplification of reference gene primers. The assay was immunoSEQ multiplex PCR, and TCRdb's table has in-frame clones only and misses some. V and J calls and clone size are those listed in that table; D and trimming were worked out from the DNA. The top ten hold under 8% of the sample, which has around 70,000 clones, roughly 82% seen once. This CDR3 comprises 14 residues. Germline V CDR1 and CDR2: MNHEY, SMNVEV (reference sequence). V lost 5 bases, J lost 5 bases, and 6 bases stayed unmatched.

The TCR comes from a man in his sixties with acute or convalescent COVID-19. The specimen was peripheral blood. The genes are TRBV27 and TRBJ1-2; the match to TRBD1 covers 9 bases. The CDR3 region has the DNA TGTGCCAGCAGTATCCGGACAGGGGCTTATGGCTACACCTTC. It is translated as CASSIRTGAYGYTF.